The 18 T cell receptor beta chains listed next were all sequenced from one sample in a study of control samples from healthy donors and cancer patients (dated by TCRdb to 2019 to 2021). The library was obtained by the immunoSEQ multiplex PCR assay. Sourced from immuneACCESS, this table was stored by TCRdb with only in-frame sequences that have V and J called. A share of the clones is absent; for the studies checked, an unresolved V gene accounts for under half, and the remainder has no known explanation. Within this sample are about 160,000 clones, with roughly 94% of them counted one time only. Of the sample, roughly 15% falls within the top ten clones. Sequenced: PBMCs. The receptors derive from a man between 60 and 75 years old with colorectal cancer.

The chain employs TRBV30 and TRBJ2-7; D unresolved. The CDR3 has 12 amino acids. V was pared by 2 bases and J by 3 bases, with 8 bases between. Germline loops: CDR1 GTSNPN, CDR2 SVGIG (reference sequence). The CDR3 protein is CAWSTRIYEQYF. CDR3 nucleotides: TGTGCCTGGAGTACGAGAATCTACGAGCAGTACTTC.

This sequence joins TRBV5-1 and TRBJ2-5; tentative D call: TRBD2 (6 bases). Germline V gives CDR1 SGHRS, CDR2 YFSETQ. V lost 0 bases and J lost 5, with 8 bases in between. The CDR3 runs 13 residues. The CDR3 loop reads CASSLELAETQYF. Here the CDR3 DNA reads TGCGCCAGCAGCTTGGAACTAGCTGAGACCCAGTACTTC.

The chain has TRBV19 and TRBJ1-2; D gene unclear. CDR1 and CDR2 from the germline V gene are LNHDA and SQIVND (reference sequence). Trimming left V 1 base short and J 4 bases short, with 10 bases between. The CDR3 extends over 14 amino acids. DNA of the CDR3: TGTGCCAGTAGTATAGTTCGGGGTACCTATGGCTACACCTTC. This encodes CASSIVRGTYGYTF.

The chain recombines TRBV7-9 with TRBJ2-7; tentative D call: TRBD2 (6 bases). Trimming shortened V by 6 bases and J by 4 bases, and 7 bases separated the two germline ends. The CDR3 is made up of 11 amino acids. Germline values: CDR1 SEHNR, CDR2 FQNEAQ (reference sequence). In nucleotides, the CDR3 is TGTGCCAGCAGTCGGGAGTACGAGCAGTACTTC. This encodes CASSREYEQYF.

The V call is TRBV7-9, the J call TRBJ1-1; a possible D gene is TRBD1 (5 bases). CDR1 SEHNR and CDR2 FQNEAQ come from the germline V gene (reference sequence). This CDR3 has 15 residues. V was cut by 5 bases and J by 5 bases, with 18 bases left in between. CDR3 loop: CASSPRVGGWTEAFF. The CDR3 DNA sequence: TGTGCCAGCAGCCCGAGGGTGGGGGGATGGACTGAAGCTTTCTTT.

This chain connects TRBV5-1 to TRBJ1-1; TRBD1 matches 12 bases. The CDR3 runs to 17 residues. Looked up from germline, CDR1 is SGHRS and CDR2 is YFSETQ. V lost 4 bases and J lost 3; bases outside the gene matches: 10. CDR3 coding DNA: TGCGCCAGCAGCAACCAGGGGACAGGGGGCCCTGACACTGAAGCTTTCTTT. Its protein is CASSNQGTGGPDTEAFF.

This rearrangement joins TRBV9 to TRBJ2-7, with TRBD1 as a possible D gene (6 bases). The CDR3 is 15 residues long. From germline, CDR1 is SGDLS and CDR2 YYNGEE. Trimming pared 4 bases from V and 3 bases from J, leaving 17 bases between. The CDR3 reads CASSPYREPYYEQYF. CDR3 sequence (DNA): TGTGCCAGCAGCCCCTACAGGGAACCTTACTACGAGCAGTACTTC.

This rearrangement joins TRBV7-8 to TRBJ2-5; TRBD1 matches 9 bases. This CDR3 spans 14 amino acids. Trimming took 5 bases from V and 4 from J; bases not matched to a gene: 5. CDR1 is SGHVS, CDR2 FQNEAQ, per germline. The CDR3 sequence is CASSLQGQGETQYF. The DNA of the CDR3 is TGTGCCAGCAGCCTACAGGGACAGGGAGAGACCCAGTACTTC.

As concerns this clone: The same CDR3 can be traced to other DNA sequences in this sample. The J gene is TRBJ1-1, the V gene TRBV3-1 (or the pseudogene TRBV3-2), with D possibly being TRBD1 (5 bases). Germline V lookup: CDR1 LGHDT, CDR2 YNNKEL (reference sequence). V lost 5 bases, J lost 6 bases, and 16 bases lay in between. This CDR3 region has 14 residues. CDR3 amino acids: CASSFGDGGAEAFF. CDR3 DNA sequence: TGTGCCAGCAGCTTCGGGGACGGGGGGGCTGAAGCTTTCTTT.

This clone was observed once. This sequence joins TRBV5-4 and TRBJ2-3; D possibly corresponds to TRBD2 (5 bases). This CDR3 spans 16 amino acids. CDR1 and CDR2 (germline): SGHNT, YYREEE (reference sequence). V was cut by 0 bases and J by 1 base, with 12 bases left in between. Here the CDR3 reads CASSLEGGLGTDTQYF. CDR3 nucleotides: TGTGCCAGCAGCTTGGAGGGCGGGCTAGGCACAGATACGCAGTATTTT.

The chain joins TRBV19 to TRBJ1-3, with a weak D call TRBD1 (6 bases). Per the germline V gene, CDR1 is LNHDA and CDR2 is SQIVND (reference sequence). Trimming left V 0 bases short and J 0 bases short, with 6 bases between. CDR3 length: 15 amino acids. The chain's CDR3 is CASSIDRGSGNTIYF. In DNA form, the CDR3 reads TGTGCCAGTAGTATAGACAGGGGCTCTGGAAACACCATATATTTT.

This chain connects TRBV7-2 to TRBJ2-2, with unresolved D. The germline gives CDR1 SGHTA, CDR2 FQGNSA. The CDR3 totals 15 residues. Trimming took off 1 base at V and 0 bases at J, with 6 bases between the two ends. As DNA, the CDR3 is TGTGCCAGCAGCTTAGGGCTAGCGAACACCGGGGAGCTGTTTTTT. This sequence encodes CASSLGLANTGELFF.

V is TRBV6-2 or TRBV6-3 and J is TRBJ2-7; unclear D gene. The CDR3 has 11 residues. Trimming cost V 5 bases and J 4 bases, with 6 bases left between them. Germline assignment: CDR1 MNHEY and CDR2 SVGEGT. The CDR3 region is CASSESYEQYF. In DNA, the CDR3 is TGTGCCAGCAGTGAGTCGTACGAGCAGTACTTC.

J is TRBJ2-3 and V is TRBV24-1; possible D gene TRBD2, 6 bases. Trimming stripped 3 bases from V and 2 bases from J, with 8 bases between. This CDR3 region has 14 residues. Germline-derived CDR1 and CDR2 are KGHDR and SFDVKD. The CDR3 region is CATSDRGNTDTQYF. Written as DNA, the CDR3 is TGTGCCACCAGTGATCGGGGGAACACAGATACGCAGTATTTT.

This chain connects TRBV18 to TRBJ1-5; 7 bases agree with TRBD1. CDR3 length: 15 residues. Germline V lookup: CDR1 KGHSH, CDR2 LQKENI. With V trimmed by 6 bases and J by 3 bases, 8 bases remained unmatched. The CDR3 sequence is CASSPGRGANQPQHF. The DNA for the CDR3 is TGTGCCAGCTCCCCCGGCAGGGGGGCCAATCAGCCCCAGCATTTT. Full variable domain (missing parts from reference TRBV18 and TRBJ1-5): NAGVMQNPRHLVRRRGQEARLRCSPMKGHSHVYWYRQLPEEGLKFMVYLQKENIIDESGMPKERFSAEFPKEGPSILRIQQVVRGDSAAYFCASSPGRGANQPQHFGDGTRLSIL.

The chain joins TRBV7-2 to TRBJ2-7, with D possibly TRBD1 on 5 matching bases. The germline V gene encodes CDR1 SGHTA and CDR2 FQGNSA. The V end was cut by 3 bases, the J end by 1 base, with 10 bases between. The CDR3 runs to 14 residues. CDR3 coding DNA: TGTGCCAGCAGCTTTTACTCAGGGTCCTACGAGCAGTACTTC. This encodes CASSFYSGSYEQYF. The whole variable domain, filled in from reference TRBV7-2 and TRBJ2-7, reads GAGVSQSPSNKVTEKGKDVELRCDPISGHTALYWYRQSLGQGLEFLIYFQGNSAPDKSGLPSDRFSAERTGGSVSTLTIQRTQQEDSAVYLCASSFYSGSYEQYFGPGTRLTVT.

This rearrangement joins TRBV5-1 to TRBJ1-1; D gene uncertain. Trimming shortened V by 0 bases and J by 0 bases, and 15 bases separated the two germline ends. The V gene's germline CDR1 is SGHRS and CDR2 YFSETQ. This CDR3 comprises 17 residues. In nucleotides, the CDR3 is TGCGCCAGCAGCTTGGACGGAGTAACGGCCTTGAACACTGAAGCTTTCTTT. Its protein is CASSLDGVTALNTEAFF.

The chain couples TRBV7-9 to TRBJ1-4, with D uncertain. The CDR3 is 13 residues long. Germline assignment: CDR1 SEHNR and CDR2 FQNEAQ (reference sequence). V dropped 6 bases and J dropped 6 bases, with 11 bases sitting between them. CDR3 residues: CASRPREDEKLFF. CDR3 in DNA: TGTGCCAGCAGACCTCGGGAGGATGAAAAACTGTTTTTT. The complete variable domain, with remaining parts taken from reference TRBV7-9 and TRBJ1-4, reads DTGVSQNPRHKITKRGQNVTFRCDPISEHNRLYWYRQTLGQGPEFLTYFQNEAQLEKSRLLSDRFSAERPKGSFSTLEIQRTEQGDSAMYLCASRPREDEKLFFGSGTQLSVL.